A single sample gave rise to the 20 T cell receptor delta chains below, sequenced in a study of gamma-delta chains in newborns, infants, children. TCRdb applied CATT to the reads for clone calling. The table includes about 9,200 delta-chain clones, under 25% detected once. Sequenced: blood. The receptors shown here come from a child who was a newborn, infant or young child, either healthy, febrile or measles-vaccinated (not recorded which).

This clone was counted between two and nine times. J is TRDJ1 and V is TRDV2; 8 bases line up with TRDD3. Germline CDR1 reads GEAIGNYY; CDR2 reads EKD. The CDR3 length is 20 residues. After removal of 3 bases from V and 0 bases from J, the junction contained 20 bases not matched to a gene. The CDR3 DNA reads TGTGCCTGTGACCCCCTCAAGCCCCTGGGGGACCCTTTAAACACCGATAAACTCATCTTT. Translating it yields CACDPLKPLGDPLNTDKLIF.

V and J are TRDV2 and TRDJ3; 7 bases align to TRDD3. This CDR3 has 24 residues. V shed 0 bases, J shed 0 bases, and the junction held 22 bases outside the gene matches. CDR1 and CDR2 from the germline V gene are GEAIGNYY and EKD. CDR3 in DNA: TGTGCCTGTGACACCTCGTTTAGCTCGGGGATAGGAGTTGGAAGCTCCTGGGACACCCGACAGATGTTTTTC. Its protein product is CACDTSFSSGIGVGSSWDTRQMFF.

The V and J genes are TRDV2 and TRDJ1; the D gene is possibly TRDD3 (6 bases). The V gene's germline CDR1 is GEAIGNYY and CDR2 EKD. V lost 0 bases and J 3 bases, leaving 22 bases between the germline ends. This CDR3 has 18 amino acids. As DNA, the CDR3 is TGTGCCTGTGACACCGTGCTGGGGAGCGGCGTGCTGTCCGATAAACTCATCTTT. Translation gives CACDTVLGSGVLSDKLIF.

The V gene is TRDV2, the J gene TRDJ3; 10 bases line up with TRDD3. CDR3 length equals 21 residues. V was clipped by 0 bases and J by 2 bases; unmatched bases: 12. Germline V gives CDR1 GEAIGNYY, CDR2 EKD. The CDR3 nucleotides are TGTGCCTGTGACACCAATTGGGGTACTGGGGGATCTGCCTGGGACACCCGACAGATGTTTTTC. This translates into CACDTNWGTGGSAWDTRQMFF.

The chain has TRDV2 and TRDJ1, with 10 bases matching TRDD3. V lost 3 bases to trimming and J lost 2 bases; unmatched junction nucleotides: 14. In germline, CDR1 is GEAIGNYY, CDR2 EKD. This CDR3 is 18 amino acids long. CDR3 residues: CACDVLGDQGIQTDKLIF. The DNA of the CDR3 is TGTGCCTGTGACGTACTGGGGGATCAGGGGATACAAACCGATAAACTCATCTTT.

This sequence joins TRDV2 and TRDJ1; the D gene could be TRDD2 or TRDD3 (9 bases each). Germline V gives CDR1 GEAIGNYY, CDR2 EKD. The CDR3 runs to 20 residues. Trimming removed 3 bases at V and 4 bases at J, with 32 bases between. The CDR3 DNA reads as TGTGCCTGTGACCACCTTCCTACGGGGATACGCTCGGGGTCCGGCGATAAACTCATCTTT. This codes for CACDHLPTGIRSGSGDKLIF.

In its sample, this clone was seen a few times. Other DNA sequences within the sample encode an identical CDR3. The V and J genes are TRDV2 and TRDJ1, with 9 bases that match TRDD3. CDR3 size: 17 residues. Losses at the gene ends were 0 bases for V and 9 bases for J; bases not matched to a gene: 16. Germline assignment: CDR1 GEAIGNYY and CDR2 EKD. The CDR3 region is CACDTLLGDSSGLELIF. CDR3 DNA: TGTGCCTGTGACACCTTACTGGGGGACTCCTCCGGGTTAGAACTCATCTTT.

This clone was seen only a few times. The chain employs TRDV2 and TRDJ3, with D possibly matching TRDD3 (6 bases). Trimming removed 0 bases from V and 0 bases from J, with 29 bases in between. Germline CDR1 is GEAIGNYY and CDR2 is EKD. CDR3 length: 24 amino acids. CDR3 sequence (DNA): TGTGCCTGTGACACCGTGGCAAGGGAATCACTGGGTCCCGACCGCTCCTGGGACACCCGACAGATGTTTTTC. As protein: CACDTVARESLGPDRSWDTRQMFF.

The chain couples TRDV2 to TRDJ1, with TRDD3 matching over 10 bases. With 4 bases clipped from V and 11 bases from J, the junction kept 18 bases outside the gene matches. Germline V gene sequence: CDR1 GEAIGNYY, CDR2 EKD. This CDR3 has 16 residues. The DNA for the CDR3 is TGTGCCTGTGAGGAAATTGTACTGGGGGATCCTGCAGAGCTCATCTTT. Amino acid sequence: CACEEIVLGDPAELIF.

This clone has just a few counts. This chain links TRDV2 with TRDJ1, with 10 bases identical to TRDD3. This CDR3 contains 14 residues. V dropped 3 bases and J dropped 2; count of bases not matched to a gene: 2. Germline assignment: CDR1 GEAIGNYY and CDR2 EKD. The CDR3 loop reads CACDPWGITDKLIF. CDR3 DNA: TGTGCCTGTGACCCCTGGGGGATAACCGATAAACTCATCTTT.

This clone was observed a few times. The chain combines TRDV2 with TRDJ3; a weak D match, TRDD3 (6 bases). The CDR3 loop spans 19 amino acids. Looked up from germline, CDR1 is GEAIGNYY and CDR2 is EKD. V was pared by 0 bases and J by 0 bases, with 14 bases between. CDR3 region: CACDTDGGLISWDTRQMFF. CDR3 DNA sequence: TGTGCCTGTGACACCGACGGGGGACTTATCTCCTGGGACACCCGACAGATGTTTTTC.

This rearrangement joins TRDV1 to TRDJ1, with 10 nucleotides matching TRDD3. The CDR3 runs 27 residues. The J segment lost 0 bases and the V segment lost 0 bases, leaving 34 bases of the junction unmatched. Germline V lookup: CDR1 TSWWSYY, CDR2 QGS. CDR3 bases: TGTGCTCTTGGGGAACTGATCATGATACTTCCTATTCTTACGTACTGGGGGATCACCCGATACACCGATAAACTCATCTTT. Translated: CALGELIMILPILTYWGITRYTDKLIF.

Only a few counts were recorded for this clone. V gene TRDV2 combines with J gene TRDJ1, with TRDD2 matching 9 bases. CDR3 length: 19 residues. V dropped 2 bases and J dropped 0; count of bases not matched to a gene: 15. The germline gives CDR1 GEAIGNYY, CDR2 EKD. CDR3 coding DNA: TGTGCCTGTGACATCCTCCTTCCTACCACGGGGCTGTACACCGATAAACTCATCTTT. It translates to CACDILLPTTGLYTDKLIF.

J is TRDJ2 and V is TRDV2; 10 bases agree with TRDD3. The CDR3 covers 19 residues. Looked up from germline, CDR1 is GEAIGNYY and CDR2 is EKD. V lost 3 bases and J lost 6; bases outside the gene matches: 18. The CDR3 nucleotides read TGTGCCTGTGACCCCGTTAGATCCGGGGGGGATACGAGGGCAGCACAACTCTTCTTT. Amino acid sequence: CACDPVRSGGDTRAAQLFF.

The chain has TRDV2 and TRDJ1; 11 bases agree with TRDD3. The V and J ends lost 0 bases and 3 bases, in that order; junction bases with no gene match: 20. This CDR3 contains 21 residues. Germline CDR1 is GEAIGNYY and CDR2 is EKD. The CDR3 loop is CACDTLKLGDTREGIPDKLIF. The CDR3 DNA follows: TGTGCCTGTGACACCCTAAAATTGGGGGATACGCGAGAGGGTATTCCCGATAAACTCATCTTT.

This clone came up a few times. The rearrangement uses TRDV2 and TRDJ1, with D unclear. V lost 0 bases to trimming and J lost 2 bases, with 12 bases between them. This CDR3 has 15 residues. CDR1 and CDR2 from the germline V gene are GEAIGNYY and EKD. CDR3 bases: TGTGCCTGTGACACCGTAACCGTTCAAACCGATAAACTCATCTTT. Translating it yields CACDTVTVQTDKLIF.

This clone has just a few counts. This rearrangement joins TRDV2 to TRDJ1; 9 bases match TRDD3. The germline gives CDR1 GEAIGNYY, CDR2 EKD. The CDR3 has 17 residues. J was trimmed by 1 base and V by 0 bases; bases with no gene match: 8. The CDR3 is CACDTLTGGDGTDKLIF. The CDR3 DNA reads TGTGCCTGTGACACCCTAACTGGGGGAGACGGCACCGATAAACTCATCTTT.

V is TRDV2 and J is TRDJ1; 8 nucleotides match TRDD3. Trimming cost V 3 bases and J 4 bases; bases outside gene matches: 6. Germline CDR1 GEAIGNYY, CDR2 EKD. This CDR3 has 14 residues. The CDR3 sequence is CACDVLGGRDKLIF. The CDR3 DNA reads TGTGCCTGTGACGTACTGGGGGGGCGCGATAAACTCATCTTT.

This clone was detected only a few times. This chain links TRDV2 with TRDJ1, with 8 bases aligning to TRDD3. Germline CDR1 GEAIGNYY, CDR2 EKD. J lost 1 base, V lost 3 bases, and 12 bases had no gene match. The CDR3 extends over 17 amino acids. The CDR3 DNA is TGTGCCTGTGACCTCTGGGGGACTTCACTGACCACCGATAAACTCATCTTT. It is translated as CACDLWGTSLTTDKLIF.

This clone was observed a handful of times. A much larger clone is a single base away; this may be a read error. This chain joins TRDV2 and TRDJ1, with 7 bases fitting TRDD3. The CDR3 runs 18 residues. Germline V gene sequence: CDR1 GEAIGNYY, CDR2 EKD. V shed 0 bases, J shed 2 bases, and the junction held 14 bases outside the gene matches. CDR3 sequence: CACDTVLTGVLVTDKLIF. The CDR3 DNA sequence: TGTGCCTGTGACACCGTCCTGACTGGGGTCCTTGTGACCGATAAACTCATCTTT.